This T cell receptor beta chain was recovered during a study of OX40 agonist ivuxolimab in advanced cancers. Background on the study: Anti-PD-1, anti-PD-L1 or anti-CTLA-4 therapy given earlier was allowed, and around 40% had some.

Trimming took 2 bases from V and 4 from J, leaving 21 bases between them. There are 18 residues in the CDR3. Per the germline V gene, CDR1 is SGDLS and CDR2 is YYNGEE. Generated by immunoSEQ multiplex PCR, the TCRdb table keeps only in-frame clones and is missing some. The sample contains about 63,000 clones, roughly 87% of which appear only once. This sequence originates from an adult with an advanced solid tumor such as melanoma, head and neck, liver or kidney cancer. This material consisted of CD4+ or CD8+ T cells sorted from blood, taken in a trial of the OX40 agonist ivuxolimab. This sequence joins TRBV9 and TRBJ2-2, with TRBD2 as a possible D gene (6 bases). CDR3 DNA sequence: TGTGCCAGCAGCGTGGAGAGGTCAGCGGGCGGTATCACCGGGGAGCTGTTTTTT. Its translation is CASSVERSAGGITGELFF.